This T cell receptor beta chain is from a study of control samples from healthy donors and cancer patients. CDR3 length: 15 residues. From germline, CDR1 is SNHLY and CDR2 FYNNEI. The trim removed 5 bases at V and 6 bases at J, leaving 7 bases unmatched. This table comes from immunoSEQ multiplex PCR, and its TCRdb copy is limited to in-frame clones, with some not included. The table has 150,000 to 200,000 clones, 90% seen once; the top ten hold over 1.1%. The sequence derives from a woman between 45 and 60 years old in good health. Input material: blood. The chain combines TRBV2 with TRBJ1-6; 7 nucleotides align to TRBD1. CDR3 sequence (DNA): TGTGCCAGCAGTCGACAGGGAATCGGTAATTCACCCCTCCACTTT. Translating gives CASSRQGIGNSPLHF.